This T cell receptor beta chain was profiled in a study of T cells in Graves' hyperthyroidism and ophthalmopathy. General study findings and limits: Model-based prediction identified ophthalmopathy a median around 6.5 months prior to its onset.

Authors of the study amplified TCR beta CDR3 regions from RNA transcripts. The TCR CDR3 first-round RT-PCR relied on the HTBI primer set. Via MiXCR, TCRdb re-called the multiplex PCR reads, giving one row per CDR3 protein. The data contain 300,000 to 450,000 distinct CDR3 sequences, 25% of them singletons. It was considered stable Graves' hyperthyroidism when ophthalmopathy did not progress within 18 months. The source of the PBMCs was roughly 10 ml of fresh peripheral blood. This clonotype was seen a handful of times. Its antigen is undetermined. Germline V gene lookup returns CDR1 SGHRS and CDR2 YFSETQ. With V trimmed by 4 bases and J by 6 bases, 12 bases remained unmatched. The length of the CDR3 is 16 residues.

Material for sequencing was blood. The receptor was derived from a man aged 45-65 years with Graves' hyperthyroidism. The V call is TRBV5-1, the J call TRBJ2-2, with 7 bases aligning to TRBD1. CDR3 sequence: CASSVRQGVSAGELFF. The CDR3, as DNA: TGCGCCAGCAGCGTACGACAGGGTGTAAGCGCCGGGGAGCTGTTTTTT.